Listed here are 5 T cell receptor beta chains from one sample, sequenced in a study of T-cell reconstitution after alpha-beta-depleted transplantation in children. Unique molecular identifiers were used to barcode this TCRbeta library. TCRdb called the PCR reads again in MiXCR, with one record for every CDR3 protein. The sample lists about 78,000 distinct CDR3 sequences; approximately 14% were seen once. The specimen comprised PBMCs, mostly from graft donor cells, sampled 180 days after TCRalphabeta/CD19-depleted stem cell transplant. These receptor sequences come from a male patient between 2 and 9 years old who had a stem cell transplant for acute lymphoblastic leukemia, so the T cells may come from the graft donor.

CDR3 region: CASTVQGGGPDTQYF. For the CDR3, the DNA is TGTGCCAGCACCGTACAGGGTGGGGGACCGGATACGCAGTATTTT. This chain joins TRBV5-6 and TRBJ2-3; TRBD1 is a possible D gene (6 bases). With 6 bases removed from V and 6 bases from J, the gap between germline ends came to 20 bases. Looked up from germline, CDR1 is SGHDT and CDR2 is YYEEEE. The CDR3 runs 15 residues.

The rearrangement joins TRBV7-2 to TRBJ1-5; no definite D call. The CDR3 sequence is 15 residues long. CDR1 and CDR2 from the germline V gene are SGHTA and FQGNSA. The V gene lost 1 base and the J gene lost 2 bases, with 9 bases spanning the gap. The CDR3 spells CASSLVSSGNQPQHF. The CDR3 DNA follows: TGTGCCAGCAGCTTAGTATCCTCTGGCAATCAGCCCCAGCATTTT.

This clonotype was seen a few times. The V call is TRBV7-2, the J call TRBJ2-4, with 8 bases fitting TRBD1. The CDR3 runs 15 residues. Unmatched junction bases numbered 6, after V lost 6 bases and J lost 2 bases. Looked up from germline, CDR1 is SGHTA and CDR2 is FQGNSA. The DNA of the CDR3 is TGTGCCAGCAGTTCAGGGGGCCTAACCAAAAACATTCAGTACTTC. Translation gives CASSSGGLTKNIQYF.

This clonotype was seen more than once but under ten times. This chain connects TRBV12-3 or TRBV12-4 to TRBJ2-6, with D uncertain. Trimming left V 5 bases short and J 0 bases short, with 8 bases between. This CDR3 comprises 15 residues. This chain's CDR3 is CASSKRSSGANVLTF. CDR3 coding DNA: TGTGCCAGCAGTAAACGGAGCTCTGGGGCCAACGTCCTGACTTTC.

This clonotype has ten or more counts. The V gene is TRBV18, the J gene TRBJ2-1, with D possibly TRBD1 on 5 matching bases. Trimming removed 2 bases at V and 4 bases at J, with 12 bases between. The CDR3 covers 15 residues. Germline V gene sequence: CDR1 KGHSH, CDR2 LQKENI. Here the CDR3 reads CASSPRGLKYNEQFF. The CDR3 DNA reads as TGTGCCAGCTCACCAAGGGGCTTAAAGTACAATGAGCAGTTCTTC.